The 18 T cell receptor beta chains below were found in one sample sequenced in a study of T cell changes during pregnancy in multiple sclerosis. Profiling relied on immunoSEQ multiplex PCR, and the TCRdb table lists in-frame clones only, not all of them. The repertoire consists of about 97,000 clones, with about nine tenths occurring once and the leading ten covering over 0.6%. The sample was peripheral blood, taken in the second trimester of pregnancy. The receptors here all came from a female donor in good health, enrolled as a control in a pregnancy study.

The CDR3 here is CATRLGVEQFF. CDR3 DNA sequence: TGTGCGACACGACTAGGGGTTGAGCAGTTCTTC. The V call is TRBV6-6, the J call TRBJ2-1; D may be TRBD2 (6 bases). CDR1 MNHNY and CDR2 SVGAGI come from the germline V gene (reference sequence). This CDR3 comprises 11 residues.

The chain carries TRBV6-5 and TRBJ1-2; D unclear. Germline values: CDR1 MNHEY, CDR2 SVGAGI. The length of the CDR3 is 15 residues. Trimming stripped 0 bases from V and 2 bases from J, with 10 bases between. The CDR3 DNA reads as TGTGCCAGCAGTTACTCCGGGGAGAGGAACTATGGCTACACCTTC. Translated: CASSYSGERNYGYTF.

V gene TRBV7-2 combines with J gene TRBJ1-5; TRBD1 matches at 7 bases. Per the germline V gene, CDR1 is SGHTA and CDR2 is FQGNSA. The CDR3 loop spans 14 amino acids. Losses at the gene ends were 1 base for V and 6 bases for J; bases not matched to a gene: 3. The CDR3 DNA reads as TGTGCCAGCAGCTTAGACAGGGGAGGTCAGCCCCAGCATTTT. The encoded protein is CASSLDRGGQPQHF.

The V and J genes are TRBV19 and TRBJ2-7, with TRBD2 matching 9 bases. The V gene's germline CDR1 is LNHDA and CDR2 SQIVND (reference sequence). The CDR3 covers 15 residues. The V and J ends lost 2 bases and 5 bases, in that order; junction bases with no gene match: 7. The CDR3 DNA follows: TGTGCCAGTAGTATAAGGACTAGCGTCAGTGACGAGCAGTACTTC. Its translation is CASSIRTSVSDEQYF.

In its sample, this clone was seen once. The V call is TRBV6-1, the J call TRBJ1-5; TRBD1 matches at 8 bases. CDR1 MNHNS and CDR2 SASEGT come from the germline V gene. The V and J ends lost 3 bases and 7 bases, in that order; junction bases with no gene match: 2. The CDR3 extends over 13 amino acids. The CDR3 reads CASSDGQGQPQHF. CDR3 in DNA: TGTGCCAGCAGTGACGGACAGGGACAGCCCCAGCATTTT.

The J gene is TRBJ2-3, the V gene TRBV11-3; tentative D call: TRBD2 (5 bases). This CDR3 has 14 amino acids. Trimming removed 5 bases at V and 1 base at J, with 10 bases between. The germline V gene has CDR1 SGHNT and CDR2 YENEEA. DNA of the CDR3: TGTGCCAGCAGCCCACTCGGGGGCACAGATACGCAGTATTTT. This codes for CASSPLGGTDTQYF.

This chain joins TRBV2 and TRBJ2-6; 7 bases line up with TRBD1. This CDR3 region has 15 residues. V lost 7 bases to trimming and J lost 3 bases; unmatched junction nucleotides: 6. Germline CDR1 and CDR2: SNHLY and FYNNEI. The CDR3 is CASINQGDGANVLTF. CDR3 bases: TGTGCCAGCATTAACCAGGGGGATGGGGCCAACGTCCTGACTTTC.

The V gene is TRBV5-6, the J gene TRBJ2-7, with D uncertain. The germline V gene has CDR1 SGHDT and CDR2 YYEEEE. The germline V and J ends were trimmed by 0 bases and 2 bases, with 6 bases remaining between them. The CDR3 is 13 residues long. The CDR3 region is CASSLEQPYEQYF. In nucleotides, the CDR3 is TGTGCCAGCAGCTTGGAACAGCCCTACGAGCAGTACTTC.

J is TRBJ2-3 and V is TRBV25-1; perhaps TRBD1 as D (5 bases). V was clipped by 8 bases and J by 7 bases, with 16 bases between them. Per the germline V gene, CDR1 is MGHDK and CDR2 is SYGVNS. CDR3 length: 13 amino acids. CDR3 coding DNA: TGTGCCAGCTCACATGGGGCAGTTTATACGCAGTATTTT. It specifies CASSHGAVYTQYF.

In DNA, the CDR3 is TGTGCCAGCAGTCAACAGGGGGGATCCTACGAGCAGTACTTC. It is translated as CASSQQGGSYEQYF. The V call is TRBV6-5, the J call TRBJ2-7; 8 bases line up with TRBD1. The V segment lost 5 bases and the J segment 1 base; nucleotides outside the gene matches: 4. Germline loops: CDR1 MNHEY, CDR2 SVGAGI. The CDR3 extends over 14 amino acids.

The chain uses TRBV6-5 and TRBJ1-1; possibly TRBD1 for D (6 bases). This CDR3 is 15 amino acids long. Germline V gene data show CDR1 as MNHEY and CDR2 as SVGAGI. V was pared by 0 bases and J by 3 bases, with 11 bases between. The CDR3, as DNA: TGTGCCAGCAGTTACTCGAGGGAGGGGGACACTGAAGCTTTCTTT. Protein: CASSYSREGDTEAFF.

The rearrangement joins TRBV10-3 to TRBJ2-1, with 8 bases aligning to TRBD1. The CDR3 is 15 amino acids. CDR1 and CDR2 from the germline V gene are ENHRY and SYGVKD. Trimming took 5 bases from V and 9 from J; bases not matched to a gene: 12. The chain's CDR3 is CAISISRTGYGEQFF. CDR3 in DNA: TGTGCCATCAGTATAAGCCGGACAGGGTATGGTGAGCAGTTCTTC.

V usage is TRBV6-1 and J usage is TRBJ1-1, with 7 nucleotides matching TRBD1. J lost 8 bases, V lost 4 bases, and 7 bases had no gene match. Germline CDR1 and CDR2: MNHNS and SASEGT. The CDR3 covers 13 residues. The CDR3 region is CASSADRKREAFF. The CDR3, as DNA: TGTGCCAGCAGTGCGGACAGGAAAAGGGAAGCTTTCTTT.

The V gene is TRBV19, the J gene TRBJ1-3; D is undetermined. Germline CDR1 is LNHDA and CDR2 is SQIVND (reference sequence). The CDR3 is made up of 13 amino acids. V dropped 4 bases and J dropped 2 bases, with 6 bases sitting between them. The DNA of the CDR3 is TGTGCCAGTAGTACCAAAACTGGAAACACCATATATTTT. This encodes CASSTKTGNTIYF.

J is TRBJ2-7 and V is TRBV18, with a possible D match to TRBD2 (6 bases). Trimming shortened V by 6 bases and J by 5 bases, and 17 bases separated the two germline ends. The CDR3 extends over 14 amino acids. Germline values: CDR1 KGHSH, CDR2 LQKENI. The CDR3 region has the DNA TGTGCCAGCTCCGCCAGCGGGCTTTCCGACGAGCAGTACTTC. This sequence encodes CASSASGLSDEQYF.

The genes are TRBV28 and TRBJ2-2; 7 bases align to TRBD2. J lost 5 bases, V lost 2 bases, and 5 bases had no gene match. Germline V gives CDR1 MDHEN, CDR2 SYDVKM. CDR3 size: 15 residues. This CDR3 is CASSLGSGLTGELFF. As DNA, the CDR3 is TGTGCCAGCAGTTTAGGATCGGGACTAACCGGGGAGCTGTTTTTT. Drawing the rest from reference TRBV28 and TRBJ2-2, the complete variable domain is DVKVTQSSRYLVKRTGEKVFLECVQDMDHENMFWYRQDPGLGLRLIYFSYDVKMKEKGDIPEGYSVSREKKERFSLILESASTNQTSMYLCASSLGSGLTGELFFGEGSRLTVL.

CDR3 protein: CASTSVLGGLNYGYTF. The CDR3 bases are TGTGCCAGCACCTCAGTCCTGGGGGGACTTAACTATGGCTACACCTTC. The chain links TRBV7-9 to TRBJ1-2; tentatively, D is TRBD1 (5 bases). The CDR3 is 16 residues long. The germline CDR1 and CDR2 sequences are SEHNR and FQNEAQ (reference sequence). With 7 bases removed from V and 1 base from J, the gap between germline ends came to 19 bases. The full variable domain, with the rest looked up from reference TRBV7-9 and TRBJ1-2, is DTGVSQNPRHKITKRGQNVTFRCDPISEHNRLYWYRQTLGQGPEFLTYFQNEAQLEKSRLLSDRFSAERPKGSFSTLEIQRTEQGDSAMYLCASTSVLGGLNYGYTFGSGTRLTVV.

The genes are TRBV15 and TRBJ2-1; 16 positions agree with TRBD2. V dropped 3 bases and J dropped 9; count of bases not matched to a gene: 14. The CDR3 covers 19 residues. Germline V lookup: CDR1 LNHNV, CDR2 YYDKDF (reference sequence). Written as DNA, the CDR3 is TGTGCCACCAGCAGGGCAGGGACTAGCGGGGGGGTTTTGCGGATTGAGCAGTTCTTC. Amino acids: CATSRAGTSGGVLRIEQFF.